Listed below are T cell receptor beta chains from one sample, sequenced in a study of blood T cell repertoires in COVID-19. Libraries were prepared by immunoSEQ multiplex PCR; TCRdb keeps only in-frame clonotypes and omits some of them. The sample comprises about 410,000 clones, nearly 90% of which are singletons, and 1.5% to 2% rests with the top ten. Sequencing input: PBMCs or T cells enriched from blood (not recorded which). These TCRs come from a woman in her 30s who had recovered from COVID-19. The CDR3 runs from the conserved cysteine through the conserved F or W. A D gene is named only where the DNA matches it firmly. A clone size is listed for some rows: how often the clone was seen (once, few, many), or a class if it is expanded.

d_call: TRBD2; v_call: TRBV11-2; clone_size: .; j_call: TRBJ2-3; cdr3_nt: TGTGCCAGCAGCGTATTAGCGGGAGCCCCAGATACGCAGTATTTT; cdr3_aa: CASSVLAGAPDTQYF
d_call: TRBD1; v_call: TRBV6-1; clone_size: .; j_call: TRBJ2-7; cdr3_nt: TGTGCCAGCAGTGAAGGGACAGGGTTCTCCTACGAGCAGTACTTC; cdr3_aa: CASSEGTGFSYEQYF
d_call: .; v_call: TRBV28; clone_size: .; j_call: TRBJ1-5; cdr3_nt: TGTGCCAGCAGCAATAGCAATCAGCCCCAGCATTTT; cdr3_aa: CASSNSNQPQHF
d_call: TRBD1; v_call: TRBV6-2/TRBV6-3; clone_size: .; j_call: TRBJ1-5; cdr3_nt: TGTGCCAGCAGCCCTAAAGGGACAGTTTTCAATCAGCCCCAGCATTTT; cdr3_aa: CASSPKGTVFNQPQHF
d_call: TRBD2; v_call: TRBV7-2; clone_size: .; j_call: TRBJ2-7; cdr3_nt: TGTGCCAGCAGCCGCACCTCGGGACTAGCGGGAGGGGACTACGAGCAGTACTTC; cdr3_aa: CASSRTSGLAGGDYEQYF
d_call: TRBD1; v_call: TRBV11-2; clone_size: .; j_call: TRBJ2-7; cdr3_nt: TGTGCCAGCAGTTACGTCCCGGGACAGGGGCTCGACGAGCAGTACTTC; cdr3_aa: CASSYVPGQGLDEQYF
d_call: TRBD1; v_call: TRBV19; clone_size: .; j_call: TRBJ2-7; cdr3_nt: TGTGCCAGTAGTTCCCGCGGTAGACAGGGGGCGAGGGAGCAGTACTTC; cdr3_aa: CASSSRGRQGAREQYF
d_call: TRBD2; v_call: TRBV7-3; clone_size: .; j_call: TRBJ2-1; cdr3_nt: TGTGCCAGCAGCTCGTCGGGACTAGCGGGGGGTGAGCAGTTCTTC; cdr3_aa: CASSSSGLAGGEQFF
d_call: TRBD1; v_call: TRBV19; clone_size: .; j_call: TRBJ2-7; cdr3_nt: TGTGCCAGTAGCCAGGACAGGGACGAGCAGTACTTC; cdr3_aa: CASSQDRDEQYF
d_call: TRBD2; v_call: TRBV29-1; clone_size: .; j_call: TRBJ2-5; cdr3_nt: TGCAGCGTTGCCCTAGGGAGGGGCCCGGGGACCCAGTACTTC; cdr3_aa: CSVALGRGPGTQYF
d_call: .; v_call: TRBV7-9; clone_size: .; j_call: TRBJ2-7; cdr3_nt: TGTGCCAGCAGCGACGGGCGGGGCTCCTACGAGCAGTACTTC; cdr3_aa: CASSDGRGSYEQYF
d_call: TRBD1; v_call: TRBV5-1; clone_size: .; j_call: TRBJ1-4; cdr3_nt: TGCGCCAGCAGCCCGACAGGGGGGGAAAAACTGTTTTTT; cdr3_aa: CASSPTGGEKLFF
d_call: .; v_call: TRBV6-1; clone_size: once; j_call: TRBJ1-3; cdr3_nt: TGTGCCAGCAGTGATCAGTCGTCGGGAAACACCATATATTTT; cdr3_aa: CASSDQSSGNTIYF
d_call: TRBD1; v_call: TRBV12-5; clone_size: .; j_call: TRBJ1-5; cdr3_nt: TGTGCTAGTGGTTCGGGACAGGGGGCTACCTATAGCAATCAGCCCCAGCATTTT; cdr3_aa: CASGSGQGATYSNQPQHF
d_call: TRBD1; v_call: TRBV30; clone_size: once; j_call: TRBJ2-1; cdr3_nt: TGTGCCTGGAGTAGGGGGCTTGGGGGTTGGAATGAGCAGTTCTTC; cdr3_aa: CAWSRGLGGWNEQFF
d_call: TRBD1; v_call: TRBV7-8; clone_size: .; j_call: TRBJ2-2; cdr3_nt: TGTGCCAGCAGCCCCCGGGCCGGGACAGGCGACACCGGGGAGCTGTTTTTT; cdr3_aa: CASSPRAGTGDTGELFF
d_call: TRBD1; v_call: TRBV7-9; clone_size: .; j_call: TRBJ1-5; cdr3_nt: TGTGCCAGCAGCTTAGAGGGGGCTAGGCAGCCCCAGCATTTT; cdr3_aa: CASSLEGARQPQHF
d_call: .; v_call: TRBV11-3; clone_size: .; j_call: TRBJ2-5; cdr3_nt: TGTGCCAGCAGCCGATACGGGGGTACACAAGAGACCCAGTACTTC; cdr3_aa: CASSRYGGTQETQYF